The 10 T cell receptor beta chains below come from one sample, sequenced in a study of blood T cell repertoires in COVID-19. Sequenced by immunoSEQ multiplex PCR; TCRdb stores in-frame clones only, minus some. The sample contains some 190,000 clones, about nine tenths of which appear only once. Sequences were obtained from peripheral blood. The receptors originated from a young man with acute or convalescent COVID-19.

This clone has just one count. The chain uses TRBV5-1 and TRBJ1-1; TRBD1 agrees at 10 bases. In germline, CDR1 is SGHRS, CDR2 YFSETQ. The CDR3 has 15 amino acids. V lost 2 bases and J lost 8; bases outside the gene matches: 9. The CDR3 is CASSLHGTGEFEAFF. In DNA, the CDR3 is TGCGCCAGCAGCTTACATGGGACAGGGGAGTTCGAAGCTTTCTTT. The complete variable domain, with remaining parts taken from reference TRBV5-1 and TRBJ1-1, reads KAGVTQTPRYLIKTRGQQVTLSCSPISGHRSVSWYQQTPGQGLQFLFEYFSETQRNKGNFPGRFSGRQFSNSRSEMNVSTLELGDSALYLCASSLHGTGEFEAFFGQGTRLTVV.

The V and J genes are TRBV6-5 and TRBJ1-5; 9 nucleotides line up with TRBD1. V shed 8 bases and J 7 bases; nucleotides not matched to a gene: 6. The germline gives CDR1 MNHEY, CDR2 SVGAGI. This CDR3 has 13 amino acids. CDR3 bases: TGTGCCAGCGTCGGGACAGGGATCCAGCCCCAGCATTTT. The encoded protein is CASVGTGIQPQHF.

The chain links TRBV2 to TRBJ1-1; D is perhaps TRBD1 (6 bases). The CDR3 has 13 residues. Germline V CDR1 and CDR2: SNHLY, FYNNEI. V lost 4 bases and J 4 bases, leaving 10 bases between the germline ends. CDR3 sequence: CASSAGEGTEAFF. CDR3 bases: TGTGCCAGCAGTGCAGGGGAGGGCACTGAAGCTTTCTTT.

The rearrangement links TRBV28 to TRBJ2-2; D unresolved. This CDR3 is built from 12 residues. Per the germline V gene, CDR1 is MDHEN and CDR2 is SYDVKM. V lost 2 bases to trimming and J lost 6 bases, with 4 bases between them. The CDR3 bases are TGTGCCAGCAGTTTAAGAGCCGGGGAGCTGTTTTTT. Translation: CASSLRAGELFF.

The V call is TRBV7-9, the J call TRBJ1-1; D gene uncertain. V was clipped by 6 bases and J by 3 bases, with 8 bases between them. In germline, CDR1 is SEHNR, CDR2 FQNEAQ (reference sequence). This CDR3 has 12 amino acids. The CDR3 sequence is CASRGRDTEAFF. DNA for the CDR3: TGTGCCAGCAGGGGGAGGGACACTGAAGCTTTCTTT.

The rearrangement uses TRBV19 and TRBJ1-5; D might be TRBD1 (6 bases). This CDR3 contains 16 residues. Per the germline V gene, CDR1 is LNHDA and CDR2 is SQIVND (reference sequence). Trimming removed 3 bases from V and 3 bases from J, with 15 bases in between. The CDR3 is CASSILQGTYNQPQHF. The CDR3 nucleotides read TGTGCCAGTAGTATTCTACAGGGAACGTACAATCAGCCCCAGCATTTT.

The chain employs TRBV3-1 (or the pseudogene TRBV3-2) and TRBJ1-2, with 8 bases that match TRBD1. Germline V gene sequence: CDR1 LGHDT, CDR2 YNNKEL (reference sequence). After removal of 1 base from V and 7 bases from J, the junction contained 5 bases not matched to a gene. The CDR3 is 14 amino acids. This CDR3 is CASSQVSRGPGYTF. CDR3 nucleotide sequence: TGTGCCAGCAGCCAAGTTTCCAGGGGGCCTGGCTACACCTTC.

This clone has a handful of counts. The V call is TRBV2, the J call TRBJ1-4; 8 bases match TRBD1. The germline gives CDR1 SNHLY, CDR2 FYNNEI. V gave up 6 bases and J gave up 2 bases; unmatched junction bases: 5. This CDR3 region has 15 residues. The CDR3 DNA is TGTGCCAGCAGAGTGGGACAGGATACTAATGAAAAACTGTTTTTT. It encodes CASRVGQDTNEKLFF.

This sequence joins TRBV10-3 and TRBJ1-1; a weak D match, TRBD1 (5 bases). Germline V gene data show CDR1 as ENHRY and CDR2 as SYGVKD. The CDR3 is made up of 14 amino acids. V dropped 3 bases and J dropped 1 base, with 9 bases sitting between them. CDR3 loop: CAISDRVTNTEAFF. The DNA for the CDR3 is TGTGCCATCAGTGACAGGGTGACGAACACTGAAGCTTTCTTT.

The V call is TRBV18, the J call TRBJ1-1; tentatively, D is TRBD1 (5 bases). Trimming took 5 bases from V and 1 from J, leaving 17 bases between them. Germline lookup yields CDR1 KGHSH and CDR2 LQKENI. CDR3 length: 16 amino acids. Here the CDR3 DNA reads TGTGCCAGCTCAGTAACCGGGACTTTCAAGAACACTGAAGCTTTCTTT. Its protein product is CASSVTGTFKNTEAFF.